The 26 T cell receptor beta chains listed next were all sequenced from one sample in a study of blood T cell repertoires in COVID-19. The repertoire was sequenced with immunoSEQ multiplex PCR; TCRdb's copy has only in-frame clones and lacks some. The data contain about 120,000 clones, 85% to 90% of them seen just once; the ten biggest clones take up 28%. The sample taken for sequencing was peripheral blood. All receptors come from a man between 65 and 85 years old with active or convalescent COVID-19.

The chain employs TRBV6-5 and TRBJ1-3; no clear D. With 4 bases removed from V and 3 bases from J, the gap between germline ends came to 10 bases. Per the germline V gene, CDR1 is MNHEY and CDR2 is SVGAGI. CDR3 length: 14 residues. The DNA for the CDR3 is TGTGCCAGCAGTTTTCGGGGATATGGAAACACCATATATTTT. It is translated as CASSFRGYGNTIYF.

The gene calls are TRBV29-1 and TRBJ1-2, with 11 bases that match TRBD1. V shed 4 bases and J 4 bases; nucleotides not matched to a gene: 2. There are 13 residues in the CDR3. The germline V gene has CDR1 SQVTM and CDR2 ANQGSEA. CDR3 nucleotides: TGCAGCGTTGCTGGGACAGGGGGCTATGGCTACACCTTC. The encoded protein is CSVAGTGGYGYTF.

J is TRBJ1-1 and V is TRBV19, with a tentative D call TRBD1 (6 bases). V lost 6 bases and J 0 bases, leaving 11 bases between the germline ends. Germline V gene lookup returns CDR1 LNHDA and CDR2 SQIVND (reference sequence). The CDR3 is made up of 14 amino acids. The CDR3: CASRAQGLNTEAFF. The DNA of the CDR3 is TGTGCCAGTAGAGCACAGGGACTGAACACTGAAGCTTTCTTT.

This clone was seen only once. CDR3: CAWSVGGSGNTIYF. The CDR3 DNA reads as TGTGCCTGGAGTGTGGGGGGCTCTGGAAACACCATATATTTT. The V and J genes are TRBV30 and TRBJ1-3; a possible D gene is TRBD1 (5 bases). CDR3 size: 14 residues. The ends were cut back, 0 bases at V and 0 bases at J, with 6 bases in the middle. Germline values: CDR1 GTSNPN, CDR2 SVGIG (reference sequence).

For the CDR3, the DNA is TGTGCCACCAGCGCCCTCGAAGGCGGCTACGAGCAGTACTTC. Translation: CATSALEGGYEQYF. V and J are TRBV15 and TRBJ2-7; D remains ambiguous. Trimming took off 5 bases at V and 3 bases at J, with 14 bases between the two ends. This CDR3 region has 14 residues. Germline V lookup: CDR1 LNHNV, CDR2 YYDKDF (reference sequence).

The rearrangement links TRBV7-3 to TRBJ2-1, with 9 bases fitting TRBD1. The CDR3 extends over 14 amino acids. J lost 0 bases, V lost 6 bases, and 0 bases had no gene match. Germline values: CDR1 SGHTA, CDR2 FQGTGA. CDR3 protein: CASRGQGSYNEQFF. DNA for the CDR3: TGTGCCAGCAGGGGACAGGGCTCCTACAATGAGCAGTTCTTC.

For the CDR3, the DNA is TGCGCCAGCAGCCAACTCCAAGTCCTCCGGGGGAATTTTTGGGAGCAGTACTTC. Translating gives CASSQLQVLRGNFWEQYF. The chain uses TRBV4-1 and TRBJ2-7; the D gene is possibly TRBD2 (6 bases). Trimming removed 2 bases from V and 7 bases from J, with 27 bases in between. CDR1 MGHRA and CDR2 YSYEKL come from the germline V gene. The CDR3 runs to 18 residues.

The chain couples TRBV13 to TRBJ1-3; 11 nucleotides match TRBD1. Germline V gene sequence: CDR1 PRHDT, CDR2 FYEKMQ (reference sequence). The CDR3 spans 15 residues. V shed 6 bases and J 4 bases; nucleotides not matched to a gene: 5. The CDR3 region is CASSLGQGAGNTIYF. The CDR3 nucleotides read TGTGCCAGCAGTCTCGGACAGGGGGCGGGAAACACCATATATTTT.

This chain connects TRBV2 to TRBJ1-5, with 7 bases aligning to TRBD1. The J segment lost 4 bases and the V segment lost 6 bases, leaving 3 bases of the junction unmatched. The CDR3 has 13 amino acids. The germline gives CDR1 SNHLY, CDR2 FYNNEI. CDR3 sequence reads: CASSRDRNQPQHF. The CDR3 nucleotides read TGTGCCAGCAGCCGGGACAGAAATCAGCCCCAGCATTTT.

In DNA form, the CDR3 reads TGTGCCAGCAGCAAGGGACTAGCGGGAGTTAGACGCCGGACCCAGTACTTC. Its protein is CASSKGLAGVRRRTQYF. The V and J genes are TRBV28 and TRBJ2-5; 14 nucleotides match TRBD2. Germline V lookup: CDR1 MDHEN, CDR2 SYDVKM. The V and J ends lost 6 bases and 7 bases, in that order; junction bases with no gene match: 13. CDR3 length equals 17 residues.

The V and J genes are TRBV18 and TRBJ2-2; 7 positions match TRBD1. The trim removed 0 bases at V and 3 bases at J, leaving 4 bases unmatched. The germline V gene has CDR1 KGHSH and CDR2 LQKENI. CDR3 length: 16 residues. The CDR3 nucleotides read TGTGCCAGCTCACCACCGAAACAGGGGCACACCGGGGAGCTGTTTTTT. Translation gives CASSPPKQGHTGELFF.

V and J are TRBV14 and TRBJ2-1, with 7 bases that match TRBD2. The CDR3 is made up of 15 amino acids. J lost 6 bases, V lost 4 bases, and 9 bases had no gene match. Germline loops: CDR1 SGHDN, CDR2 FVKESK. CDR3 protein: CASSRVAGTGNEQFF. For the CDR3, the DNA is TGTGCCAGCAGCCGAGTAGCGGGTACGGGCAATGAGCAGTTCTTC.

The chain recombines TRBV5-1 with TRBJ2-2; 8 positions match TRBD1. This CDR3 is 16 amino acids long. Germline V gene data show CDR1 as SGHRS and CDR2 as YFSETQ. After removal of 3 bases from V and 3 bases from J, the junction contained 7 bases not matched to a gene. The CDR3 DNA reads as TGCGCCAGCAGCTCAAACGGACAGGGTGACACCGGGGAGCTGTTTTTT. As protein: CASSSNGQGDTGELFF.

The chain recombines TRBV5-6 with TRBJ1-6; no reliable D call. V shed 0 bases and J shed 10 bases, with 11 bases lying between them. The CDR3 has 14 amino acids. The germline gives CDR1 SGHDT, CDR2 YYEEEE. CDR3 residues: CASSLGRETSPLHF. The CDR3 nucleotides read TGTGCCAGCAGCTTGGGACGGGAAACCTCACCCCTCCACTTT.

The chain carries TRBV7-9 and TRBJ1-2, with D uncertain. Germline CDR1 is SEHNR and CDR2 is FQNEAQ (reference sequence). The ends were cut back, 7 bases at V and 8 bases at J, with 11 bases in the middle. The CDR3 totals 11 residues. Here the CDR3 DNA reads TGTGCCAGCACGGAATTCGGGGGCTACACCTTC. It is translated as CASTEFGGYTF. The variable domain in full, with the rest retrieved from reference TRBV7-9 and TRBJ1-2, is DTGVSQNPRHKITKRGQNVTFRCDPISEHNRLYWYRQTLGQGPEFLTYFQNEAQLEKSRLLSDRFSAERPKGSFSTLEIQRTEQGDSAMYLCASTEFGGYTFGSGTRLTVV.

The J gene is TRBJ2-5, the V gene TRBV9, with D possibly being TRBD2 (5 bases). The germline gives CDR1 SGDLS, CDR2 YYNGEE. This CDR3 is 16 amino acids long. Trimming took off 2 bases at V and 6 bases at J, with 20 bases between the two ends. The CDR3 reads CASSVGGTSWEKTQYF. Written as DNA, the CDR3 is TGTGCCAGCAGCGTTGGAGGAACGTCGTGGGAGAAGACCCAGTACTTC.

The V call is TRBV13, the J call TRBJ2-7; the D is unclear. The CDR3 has 16 residues. Germline V gives CDR1 PRHDT, CDR2 FYEKMQ (reference sequence). With 4 bases removed from V and 1 base from J, the gap between germline ends came to 17 bases. The CDR3 spells CASSSRPLAFSYEQYF. The CDR3 DNA follows: TGTGCCAGCAGCTCCCGGCCTTTAGCTTTTTCCTACGAGCAGTACTTC.

The rearrangement joins TRBV28 to TRBJ1-2; D not resolved. Germline V lookup: CDR1 MDHEN, CDR2 SYDVKM. The V end lost 3 bases, the J end lost 7 bases, and 9 bases lay between the germline ends. CDR3 length: 12 residues. CDR3: CASSFSFGGYTF. DNA of the CDR3: TGTGCCAGCAGTTTTTCATTCGGTGGCTACACCTTC.

CDR3 bases: TGCGCCAGCAGCACGACAGGGCGAGATCAGCCCCAGCATTTT. Protein product: CASSTTGRDQPQHF. The rearrangement uses TRBV5-1 and TRBJ1-5; 7 nucleotides line up with TRBD1. V gave up 4 bases and J gave up 5 bases; unmatched junction bases: 6. Germline V gene lookup returns CDR1 SGHRS and CDR2 YFSETQ. CDR3 length equals 14 residues.

This clone has a single count. This rearrangement joins TRBV6-5 to TRBJ1-6; D is perhaps TRBD1 (5 bases). The germline V and J ends were trimmed by 6 bases and 13 bases, with 16 bases remaining between them. From germline, CDR1 is MNHEY and CDR2 SVGAGI. This CDR3 is 13 amino acids long. CDR3 in DNA: TGTGCCAGCAGCGGGGGAAAGGAGTGGCCCCTCCACTTT. Its translation is CASSGGKEWPLHF.

The genes are TRBV27 and TRBJ2-7, with 7 bases that match TRBD1. The V and J ends lost 5 bases and 3 bases, in that order; junction bases with no gene match: 10. The CDR3 has 15 residues. Germline V gives CDR1 MNHEY, CDR2 SMNVEV (reference sequence). The CDR3 protein is CASSPGQQPVYEQYF. The DNA of the CDR3 is TGTGCCAGCAGTCCGGGACAGCAGCCGGTCTACGAGCAGTACTTC.

V usage is TRBV2 and J usage is TRBJ1-5, with D possibly being TRBD1 (5 bases). This CDR3 comprises 18 residues. Trimming took 3 bases from V and 0 from J, leaving 18 bases between them. CDR1 is SNHLY and CDR2 is FYNNEI in the germline V gene. Here the CDR3 DNA reads TGTGCCAGCAGTGATGGGTGGGGGGACTCCTATAGCAATCAGCCCCAGCATTTT. This translates into CASSDGWGDSYSNQPQHF.

The chain recombines TRBV24-1 with TRBJ2-1, with a weak D call TRBD2 (6 bases). CDR3 length equals 15 residues. Germline-derived CDR1 and CDR2 are KGHDR and SFDVKD. Trimming removed 0 bases at V and 7 bases at J, with 12 bases between. CDR3 protein: CATSDLRGIVNEQFF. The CDR3 nucleotides read TGTGCCACCAGTGATTTGCGGGGGATAGTAAATGAGCAGTTCTTC.

The chain combines TRBV7-9 with TRBJ1-2; D remains unclear. The CDR3 covers 12 residues. Trimming shortened V by 5 bases and J by 3 bases, and 7 bases separated the two germline ends. Germline values: CDR1 SEHNR, CDR2 FQNEAQ (reference sequence). CDR3 in amino acids: CASSVQDYGYTF. The CDR3 bases are TGTGCCAGCAGCGTCCAGGACTATGGCTACACCTTC.

The chain uses TRBV4-1 and TRBJ2-7; 10 bases agree with TRBD2. The J segment lost 5 bases and the V segment lost 0 bases, leaving 13 bases of the junction unmatched. This CDR3 has 18 residues. Per the germline V gene, CDR1 is MGHRA and CDR2 is YSYEKL. CDR3 in amino acids: CASSQDSGLAGDFDEQYF. The CDR3 coding sequence is TGCGCCAGCAGCCAAGATAGTGGGCTAGCGGGAGATTTCGACGAGCAGTACTTC.

V is TRBV5-8 and J is TRBJ2-3; D is unclear. Germline CDR1 SGHTS, CDR2 YDEGEE. This CDR3 spans 13 amino acids. Trimming shortened V by 1 base and J by 2 bases, and 5 bases separated the two germline ends. CDR3 coding DNA: TGTGCCAGCAGCTTGCAGATCACAGATACGCAGTATTTT. As protein: CASSLQITDTQYF.